Shown below are 17 T cell receptor beta chains from a single sample sequenced in a study of T cells after yellow fever vaccination. TCRdb reprocessed the 5' RACE reads with MiXCR, giving one entry per CDR3 protein. The data hold 150,000 to 200,000 distinct CDR3 sequences, with about 6.2% observed a single time. The source material was CD4+ T cells sorted from PBMCs, sampled on the day of the first yellow fever vaccination. Receptor source: a man aged 18 to 30 who received the YFV17D yellow fever vaccine.

This clonotype was detected a few times. The chain employs TRBV11-2 and TRBJ2-7; D is tentatively TRBD1 or TRBD2 (5 bases each). Per germline, CDR1 SGHAT and CDR2 FQNNGV. The CDR3 is 14 amino acids. The germline V and J ends were trimmed by 5 bases and 2 bases, with 13 bases remaining between them. The CDR3 loop reads CASSRGRRTYEQYV. For the CDR3, the DNA is TGTGCCAGCAGCCGGGGACGGCGAACCTACGAGCAGTACGTC.

Details on this clonotype: A much larger clone differs by one base, so this may be a read error. The chain uses TRBV29-1 and TRBJ1-2; D remains ambiguous. The length of the CDR3 is 11 residues. Germline assignment: CDR1 SQVTM and CDR2 ANQGSEA. Trimming removed 5 bases at V and 3 bases at J, with 7 bases between. CDR3 nucleotides: TGCAGCGTTTATCTGTACTATGGCTACACCTTC. It encodes CSVYLYYGYTF.

In this sample, this clonotype turned up a few times. This chain joins TRBV29-1 and TRBJ2-7; D gene unclear. The CDR3 runs to 12 residues. CDR1 and CDR2 (germline): SQVTM, ANQGSEA. CDR3 bases: TGCCTGATTCAGAGAACCTTCTACGAGCAGTACGTC. This encodes CLIQRTFYEQYV.

This clonotype was observed a handful of times. The chain combines TRBV3-1 with TRBJ1-4; D is unresolved. CDR1 LGHDT and CDR2 YNNKEL come from the germline V gene (reference sequence). This CDR3 has 13 residues. Trimming took 1 base from V and 7 from J, leaving 7 bases between them. CDR3 region: CASSQGSAEKLFF. The CDR3 nucleotides are TGTGCCAGCAGCCAAGGATCCGCTGAAAAACTGTTTTTT.

This chain joins TRBV9 and TRBJ2-5; the D gene could be TRBD1 or TRBD2 (5 bases each). The CDR3 is made up of 14 amino acids. The V end was cut by 0 bases, the J end by 1 base, with 7 bases between. Germline loops: CDR1 SGDLS, CDR2 YYNGEE. In nucleotides, the CDR3 is TGTGCCAGCAGCGTAGGGGGGAGCCAAGAGACCCAGTACTTC. Encoded protein: CASSVGGSQETQYF.

The table lists this clonotype with a few counts. The chain combines TRBV7-3 with TRBJ2-3; 8 bases fit TRBD1. V dropped 4 bases and J dropped 3; count of bases not matched to a gene: 6. Germline assignment: CDR1 SGHTA and CDR2 FQGTGA. The CDR3 is made up of 15 amino acids. This CDR3 reads CASSSTGGETDTQYF. The CDR3, as DNA: TGTGCCAGCAGCTCCACAGGGGGTGAGACAGATACGCAGTATTTT.

This chain connects TRBV4-3 to TRBJ2-7; TRBD1 matches at 11 bases. The CDR3 length is 17 residues. Germline trimming cut 4 bases from V and 0 bases from J; bases unmatched to any gene: 8. Germline-derived CDR1 and CDR2 are LGHNA and YSLEER. The CDR3 nucleotides read TGCGCCAGCAGCCCTCGGGACAGGGGGAAAAGCTCCTACGAGCAGTACGTC. Translating it yields CASSPRDRGKSSYEQYV.

The chain joins TRBV4-3 to TRBJ1-5, with 7 positions matching TRBD1. The V gene end was trimmed by 0 bases and the J gene end by 6 bases; junction bases not matched to a gene: 5. Per germline, CDR1 LGHNA and CDR2 YSLEER. The CDR3 is made up of 15 amino acids. The CDR3 bases are TGCGCCAGCAGCCAAGATTCAGGGGGGAGTCAGCCCCAGCATTTT. This translates into CASSQDSGGSQPQHF.

There are a few counts of this clonotype. This chain joins TRBV11-2 and TRBJ1-6, with D unresolved. Trimming pared 3 bases from V and 0 bases from J, leaving 6 bases between. The germline CDR1 and CDR2 sequences are SGHAT and FQNNGV. This CDR3 comprises 15 residues. The CDR3 DNA reads as TGTGCCAGCAGCTTCTGGTACTCCTATAATTCACCCCTCCACTTT. As protein: CASSFWYSYNSPLHF.

This clonotype was counted a single time. This chain connects TRBV11-1 to TRBJ2-7; TRBD1 matches 7 bases. J was trimmed by 0 bases and V by 5 bases; bases with no gene match: 16. CDR3 length: 18 residues. CDR1 SGHAT and CDR2 FQDESV come from the germline V gene (reference sequence). DNA for the CDR3: TGTGCCAGCAGCCTCTGGGGACAGCAATCCTCGAGCTCCTACGAGCAGTACTTC. It yields the protein CASSLWGQQSSSSYEQYF.

This clonotype was counted only a few times. CDR3 DNA sequence: TGTGCCTGCGGCAGGCAAATTAACACCGGGGAGCTGTTTTTT. Protein product: CACGRQINTGELFF. This sequence joins TRBV12-3 or TRBV12-4 and TRBJ2-2; D gene unclear. This CDR3 spans 14 amino acids. The V end lost 11 bases, the J end lost 2 bases, and 15 bases lay between the germline ends.

This clonotype appeared many times. The chain couples TRBV5-5 to TRBJ2-2; D is unclear. Germline loops: CDR1 SGHKS, CDR2 YYEKEE (reference sequence). V lost 2 bases, J lost 0 bases, and 5 bases lay in between. The CDR3 runs 14 residues. The CDR3 loop is CASSLTTNTGELFF. The CDR3 DNA is TGTGCCAGCAGCTTAACCACGAACACCGGGGAGCTGTTTTTT.

At least ten counts were recorded for this clonotype. V usage is TRBV5-6 and J usage is TRBJ2-5; 8 bases are shared with TRBD1. The junction had 11 bases not matched to a gene; V was cut back by 2 bases and J by 2 bases. The CDR3 runs to 17 residues. Germline lookup yields CDR1 SGHDT and CDR2 YYEEEE. The CDR3 here is CASSLISDRARQETQYF. DNA of the CDR3: TGTGCCAGCAGCTTAATTTCGGACAGGGCTCGACAAGAGACCCAGTACTTC.

With regard to this clonotype: This sequence may be a read error, since a much larger clone differs from it by one base. This chain connects TRBV7-8 to TRBJ2-3, with 8 bases aligning to TRBD1. The CDR3 is 14 amino acids. Germline CDR1 SGHVS, CDR2 FQNEAQ. DNA for the CDR3: TGTGCCAGCACTCCGGGACAGGACACAGAGACGCAGTATTTT. Translating gives CASTPGQDTETQYF.

The table lists this clonotype with a few counts. This sequence joins TRBV5-1 and TRBJ2-7; 9 nucleotides align to TRBD2. V was clipped by 4 bases and J by 4 bases; unmatched bases: 9. From germline, CDR1 is SGHRS and CDR2 YFSETQ. The CDR3 spans 15 residues. CDR3 sequence (DNA): TGCGCCAGCAGCATCCTTAGCGGGGGATCTTACGAGCAGTACGTC. Protein: CASSILSGGSYEQYV.

This clonotype was seen many times. The chain links TRBV6-8 to TRBJ1-3; TRBD1 might be the D (6 bases). V was trimmed by 5 bases and J by 2 bases, leaving 10 bases between them. In germline, CDR1 is MNHGY, CDR2 SAAAGT. The CDR3 totals 14 residues. CDR3 sequence reads: CASSPQGPGNTIYF. CDR3 nucleotide sequence: TGTGCCAGCAGTCCACAGGGTCCTGGAAACACCATATATTTT.

This clonotype was seen a few times. V is TRBV5-6 and J is TRBJ2-5, with a possible D match to TRBD2 (6 bases). With 2 bases removed from V and 0 bases from J, the gap between germline ends came to 11 bases. Germline CDR1 reads SGHDT; CDR2 reads YYEEEE. This CDR3 region has 15 residues. The DNA for the CDR3 is TGTGCCAGCAGCTTATCTAGCGAGTACCAAGAGACCCAGTACTTC. Amino acid sequence: CASSLSSEYQETQYF.